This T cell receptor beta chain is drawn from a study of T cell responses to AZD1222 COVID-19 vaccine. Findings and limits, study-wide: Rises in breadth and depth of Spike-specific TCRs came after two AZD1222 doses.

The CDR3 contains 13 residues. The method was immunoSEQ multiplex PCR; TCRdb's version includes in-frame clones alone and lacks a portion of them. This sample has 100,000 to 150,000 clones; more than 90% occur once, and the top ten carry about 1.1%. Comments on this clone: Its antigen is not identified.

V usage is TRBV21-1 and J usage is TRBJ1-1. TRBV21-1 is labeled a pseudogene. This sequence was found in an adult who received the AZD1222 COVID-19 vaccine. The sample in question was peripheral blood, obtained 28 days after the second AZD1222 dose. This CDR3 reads CASSKVHGDEAFF. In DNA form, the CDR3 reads TGTGCCAGCAGCAAAGTCCACGGAGATGAAGCTTTCTTT.